Listed below are T cell receptor beta chains from one sample, sequenced in a study of blood T cell repertoires in COVID-19. Produced via immunoSEQ multiplex PCR; TCRdb's table is partial and in-frame only. The sample comprises 210,000 or so clones, 70% to 90% of which are singletons, and 2.7% rests with the top ten. The sample consisted of peripheral blood. The source of these receptors is a man aged 30 to 39 with COVID-19, enrolled during active disease. Both conserved end residues are part of each CDR3. D genes are given only for firm matches. Rows give clone size only sometimes, using once, few, many, or a class for an expanded clone.

J: TRBJ2-3
V: TRBV3-1/TRBV3-2
size: few
D: TRBD2
CDR3: CASSPMGGGTDTQYF
DNA: TGTGCCAGCAGCCCTATGGGCGGGGGGACAGATACGCAGTATTTT

J: TRBJ1-2
V: TRBV10-3
size: -
D: -
CDR3: CATTPLRGSGYTF
DNA: TGTGCCACTACGCCACTAAGAGGGAGTGGCTACACCTTC

J: TRBJ2-7
V: TRBV9
size: -
D: TRBD1
CDR3: CASSVGTGTYEQYF
DNA: TGTGCCAGCAGCGTGGGGACAGGGACCTACGAGCAGTACTTC

J: TRBJ2-7
V: TRBV11-2
size: once
D: -
CDR3: CASSFGGRGAYEQYF
DNA: TGTGCCAGCAGCTTTGGGGGCAGGGGAGCCTACGAGCAGTACTTC

J: TRBJ1-2
V: TRBV2
size: -
D: TRBD1
CDR3: CATPGASLTGSVGYTF
DNA: TGTGCCACCCCGGGGGCCTCCTTGACAGGGTCGGTGGGCTACACCTTC

J: TRBJ1-2
V: TRBV19
size: -
D: TRBD1
CDR3: CASSRTRTGSHYGYTF
DNA: TGTGCCAGTAGCAGGACTCGGACAGGGTCACACTATGGCTACACCTTC

J: TRBJ1-2
V: TRBV2
size: -
D: TRBD1
CDR3: CASTPTGVAGYTF
DNA: TGTGCCAGCACCCCGACAGGGGTTGCTGGCTACACCTTC

J: TRBJ1-2
V: TRBV27
size: -
D: -
CDR3: CASSPPGLVSGYTF
DNA: TGTGCCAGCAGTCCCCCAGGGTTGGTAAGCGGCTACACCTTC

J: TRBJ1-1
V: TRBV9
size: -
D: -
CDR3: CASSATGWGMNTEAFF
DNA: TGTGCCAGCAGCGCCACAGGGTGGGGGATGAACACTGAAGCTTTCTTT

J: TRBJ1-3
V: TRBV24-1
size: -
D: -
CDR3: CATPGKGNGNTIYF
DNA: TGTGCCACCCCCGGGAAGGGAAACGGAAACACCATATATTTT

J: TRBJ2-4
V: TRBV7-2
size: once
D: -
CDR3: CASSLNRARRDIQYF
DNA: TGTGCCAGCAGCTTGAACAGGGCCCGAAGGGACATTCAGTACTTC

J: TRBJ1-2
V: TRBV3-1/TRBV3-2
size: -
D: -
CDR3: CASRLSGGSAYGYTF
DNA: TGTGCCAGCAGACTAAGCGGAGGTTCTGCCTATGGCTACACCTTC

J: TRBJ2-1
V: TRBV27
size: -
D: TRBD2
CDR3: CASRLAGGNEQFF
DNA: TGTGCCAGTAGACTAGCGGGCGGAAATGAGCAGTTCTTC

J: TRBJ2-7
V: TRBV4-2
size: once
D: -
CDR3: CASSRPGLEYEQYF
DNA: TGTGCCAGCAGCCGCCCTGGACTTGAATACGAGCAGTACTTC

J: TRBJ2-7
V: TRBV5-1
size: -
D: -
CDR3: CASSLGQGNYEQYF
DNA: TGCGCCAGCAGCTTGGGCCAGGGAAATTACGAGCAGTACTTC

J: TRBJ1-1
V: TRBV28
size: -
D: TRBD1
CDR3: CASSPPLPGGNTEAFF
DNA: TGTGCCAGCAGCCCCCCACTTCCAGGGGGGAACACTGAAGCTTTCTTT

J: TRBJ2-3
V: TRBV5-1
size: -
D: -
CDR3: CASSSHLSGGPRSTDTQYF
DNA: TGCGCCAGCAGCTCTCACCTAAGCGGCGGGCCGCGTAGCACAGATACGCAGTATTTT

J: TRBJ1-2
V: TRBV5-6
size: -
D: TRBD1
CDR3: CASSPWTGGGYTF
DNA: TGTGCCAGCAGCCCTTGGACAGGAGGAGGCTACACCTTC

J: TRBJ2-7
V: TRBV11-3
size: -
D: -
CDR3: CASSQGGGSDYEQYF
DNA: TGTGCCAGCAGCCAGGGGGGTGGGAGCGACTACGAGCAGTACTTC

J: TRBJ2-7
V: TRBV12-3/TRBV12-4
size: -
D: -
CDR3: CASRSLGGYEQYF
DNA: TGTGCCAGCAGGTCGCTGGGGGGCTACGAGCAGTACTTC

J: TRBJ2-2
V: TRBV24-1
size: -
D: TRBD1
CDR3: CATSDLGLGGASGELFF
DNA: TGTGCCACCAGTGATTTGGGGTTAGGGGGCGCATCCGGGGAGCTGTTTTTT

J: TRBJ1-2
V: TRBV5-1
size: -
D: -
CDR3: CASSLSTGVVNYGYTF
DNA: TGCGCCAGCAGCTTGTCAACAGGCGTGGTGAACTATGGCTACACCTTC

J: TRBJ2-5
V: TRBV19
size: -
D: -
CDR3: CASSIGGLQETQYF
DNA: TGTGCCAGTAGTATAGGGGGGCTCCAAGAGACCCAGTACTTC

J: TRBJ1-1
V: TRBV6-5
size: -
D: -
CDR3: CASSYSLGGAGPEAFF
DNA: TGTGCCAGCAGTTACTCCCTTGGCGGAGCGGGCCCTGAAGCTTTCTTT

J: TRBJ2-7
V: TRBV9
size: -
D: -
CDR3: CASSAPPLGEQYF
DNA: TGTGCCAGCAGCGCCCCTCCCCTCGGGGAGCAGTACTTC

J: TRBJ1-2
V: TRBV5-6
size: -
D: -
CDR3: CASSLIDSAYGYTF
DNA: TGTGCCAGCAGCTTGATCGACAGCGCCTATGGCTACACCTTC

J: TRBJ1-2
V: TRBV7-2
size: -
D: -
CDR3: CASSLGPGATIGYTF
DNA: TGTGCCAGCAGCTTAGGGCCGGGAGCGACTATCGGCTACACCTTC

J: TRBJ1-2
V: TRBV5-6
size: -
D: -
CDR3: CASSLWLINYGYTF
DNA: TGTGCCAGCAGCTTGTGGCTGATAAACTATGGCTACACCTTC

J: TRBJ2-1
V: TRBV11-2
size: -
D: -
CDR3: CASSFGPHGVNEQFF
DNA: TGTGCCAGCAGCTTTGGGCCCCACGGGGTCAATGAGCAGTTCTTC